The T cell receptor (beta chain) under discussion was sequenced for a study of long-term antiretroviral therapy in people with HIV. Sequencing relied on immunoSEQ assay v3.0, run at survey level. TCRdb's copy holds only in-frame clones and misses some; the assay was immunoSEQ multiplex PCR. This table has 20,000 to 25,000 clones, roughly 90% appearing once. The sample was unsorted PBMCs, taken 0.6 years after starting antiretroviral therapy. The clonotype was recovered from a man between 60 and 75 years old with HIV.

The CDR3 loop reads CASSEGDRGVANVLTF. The CDR3 DNA sequence: TGTGCCAGCAGTGAAGGGGACAGGGGTGTGGCCAACGTCCTGACTTTC. The chain combines TRBV25-1 with TRBJ2-6; 10 nucleotides align to TRBD1. The J segment lost 6 bases and the V segment lost 2 bases, leaving 4 bases of the junction unmatched. This CDR3 comprises 16 residues. From germline, CDR1 is MGHDK and CDR2 SYGVNS.